This paragraph covers one T cell receptor beta chain sequence. The source of the sample is a study of human T cells and chemical hapten exposure. Across the study: Researchers reported sensitizing a 2 cm by 2 cm upper inner arm skin site with 2% DPC.

Time point in this sample: pre-sensitization, week 0. Treatment given: therapeutic diphenylcyclopropenone sensitization with weekly scalp DPC. Unfractionated whole blood yielded the extracted total RNA. Trimming shortened V by 6 bases and J by 4 bases, and 21 bases separated the two germline ends. The CDR3 totals 16 residues. CDR1 MDHEN and CDR2 SYDVKM come from the germline V gene. Each CDR3 protein gets one entry after TCRdb re-called the RACE reads with MiXCR. The sample has roughly 380,000 distinct CDR3 sequences; less than 6.5% are singletons. This TCR was recovered from a woman between 45 and 65 years old with alopecia areata. Some clones in this sample may be carry-over from other donors' samples. The V and J genes are TRBV28 and TRBJ1-1; the D gene is possibly TRBD1 (6 bases). The source material was whole blood, sampled in connection with sensitization to the hapten diphenylcyclopropenone (DPC). CDR3 protein: CASRSPGGRGGTEAFF. DNA of the CDR3: TGTGCCAGCAGGTCCCCTGGGGGGCGCGGGGGCACTGAAGCTTTCTTT. The full variable domain, completed using reference TRBV28 and TRBJ1-1, is DVKVTQSSRYLVKRTGEKVFLECVQDMDHENMFWYRQDPGLGLRLIYFSYDVKMKEKGDIPEGYSVSREKKERFSLILESASTNQTSMYLCASRSPGGRGGTEAFFGQGTRLTVV.